The T cell receptor beta chain under discussion was sequenced for a study of T cell repertoires in cytomegalovirus infection. Across the study: Public TCR beta signatures provided an indication of both CMV infection and a matching HLA type. Overall study results and limits: Within the response measured ex vivo, HLA-C-restricted CMV-specific TCR beta clonotypes were dominant.

Germline CDR1 is SQVTM and CDR2 is ANQGSEA. The length of the CDR3 is 14 residues. With V trimmed by 2 bases and J by 8 bases, 10 bases remained unmatched. TCRdb re-called the reads through MiXCR, storing one row per CDR3 protein. This repertoire shows over 150,000 distinct CDR3 sequences, about a sixth found once; its top ten account for approximately 25%. About this clonotype: Its specificity is not known.

This TCR came from a human donor in good health (CMV status not recorded). Some clones in this sample may be carry-over from other donors' samples. Sequencing was done on a sample of CD8+ T cells from PBMCs. The gene calls are TRBV29-1 and TRBJ1-2; 8 nucleotides match TRBD1. This chain's CDR3 is CSVENPRGPEGYTF. In nucleotides, the CDR3 is TGCAGCGTTGAAAACCCCAGGGGGCCGGAGGGCTACACCTTC. The variable domain in full, completed from reference TRBV29-1 and TRBJ1-2, reads SAVISQKPSRDICQRGTSLTIQCQVDSQVTMMFWYRQQPGQSLTLIATANQGSEATYESGFVIDKFPISRPNLTFSTLTVSNMSPEDSSIYLCSVENPRGPEGYTFGSGTRLTVV.